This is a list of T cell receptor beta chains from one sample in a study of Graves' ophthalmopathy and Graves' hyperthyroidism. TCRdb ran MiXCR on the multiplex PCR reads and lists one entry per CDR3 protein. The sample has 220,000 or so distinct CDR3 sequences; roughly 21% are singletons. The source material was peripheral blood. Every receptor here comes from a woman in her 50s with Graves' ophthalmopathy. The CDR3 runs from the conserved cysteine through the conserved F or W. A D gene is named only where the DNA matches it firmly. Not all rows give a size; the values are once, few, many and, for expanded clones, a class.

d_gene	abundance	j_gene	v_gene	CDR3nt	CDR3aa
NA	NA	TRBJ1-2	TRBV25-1	TGTGCCAGCAGTGAACCCGGGGACCTACTAGATGGCTACACCTTC	CASSEPGDLLDGYTF
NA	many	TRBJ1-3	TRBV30	TGTGCCTGGAGATATGAGGGGAGGAACACCATATATTTT	CAWRYEGRNTIYF
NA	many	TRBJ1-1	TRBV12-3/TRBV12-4	TGTGCCAGCAGTTTAATTCGGGGGGACACTGAAGCTTTCTTT	CASSLIRGDTEAFF
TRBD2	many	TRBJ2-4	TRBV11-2	TGTGCCAGCAGCCCCCAGATCAGCGGGAGATGGGCCAAAAACATTCAGTACTTC	CASSPQISGRWAKNIQYF
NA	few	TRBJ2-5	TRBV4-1	TGCGCCAGCAGCCAACCCCCAGAGACCCAGTACTTC	CASSQPPETQYF
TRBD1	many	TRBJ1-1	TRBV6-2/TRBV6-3	TGTGCCAGCAGTTATCGGACAGGGCGTGCCACTGAAGCTTTCTTT	CASSYRTGRATEAFF
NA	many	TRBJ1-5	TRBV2	TGTGCCAGCAGTGCCCAGAGTGGCAATCAGCCCCAGCATTTT	CASSAQSGNQPQHF
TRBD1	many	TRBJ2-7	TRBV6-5	TGTGCCAGCAGAGGGACAGGGGCCTACGAGCAGTACTTC	CASRGTGAYEQYF
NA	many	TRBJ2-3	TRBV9	TGTGCCAGCAGCGTAGCGGGAGCGGGCACAGATACGCAGTATTTT	CASSVAGAGTDTQYF
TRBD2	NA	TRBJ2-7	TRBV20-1	TGCAGTGCTAGACTAGCGGGAGGAGCCTACGAGCAGTACTTC	CSARLAGGAYEQYF
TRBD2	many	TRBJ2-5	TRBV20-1	TGCAGTGCTAGAGATGGTAGGGTAGCGGGACAAGAGACCCAGTACTTC	CSARDGRVAGQETQYF
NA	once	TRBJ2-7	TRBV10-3	TGTGCCGTCGCGGAGGGCGTTGCCGAGCAGTACTTC	CAVAEGVAEQYF
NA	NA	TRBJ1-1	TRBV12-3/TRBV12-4	TGTGCCAGCAGTTCCCCGGCGGGCATTGAAGCTTTCTTT	CASSSPAGIEAFF
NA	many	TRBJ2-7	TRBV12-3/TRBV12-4	TGTGCCAGCAGTTTAGTGGGAGAGGCCTACGAGCAGTACTTC	CASSLVGEAYEQYF
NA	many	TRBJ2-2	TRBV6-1	TGTGCCAGCACCTCATGGGTGGGAGACACCGGGGAGCTGTTTTTT	CASTSWVGDTGELFF
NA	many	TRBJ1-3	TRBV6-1	TGTGCCAGCAGCCTCACTGTGGAGGGAAACACCATATATTTT	CASSLTVEGNTIYF
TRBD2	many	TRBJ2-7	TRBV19	TGTGCCAGTAGTTCCCCGGGACTAGCTTCCTACGAGCAGTACTTC	CASSSPGLASYEQYF
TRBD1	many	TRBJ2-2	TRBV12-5	TGTGCTAGTGGTTTGCCCATACAGGGGGCCGGGGAGCTGTTTTTT	CASGLPIQGAGELFF
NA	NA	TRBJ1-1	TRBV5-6	TGTGCCAGCAGCCCCAGACAAAGGAACACTGAAGCTTTCTTT	CASSPRQRNTEAFF
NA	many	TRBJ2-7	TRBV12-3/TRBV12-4	TGTGCCAGCAGCATACAGGCTTACGAGCAGTACTTC	CASSIQAYEQYF
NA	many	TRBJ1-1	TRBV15	TGTGCCACCAGCGAAGAAAGGGGGATAAACACTGAAGCTTTCTTT	CATSEERGINTEAFF
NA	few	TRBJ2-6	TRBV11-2	TGTGCCAGCAGCTTACTTCAACGGGGGCCTGGGGCCAACGTCCTGACTTTC	CASSLLQRGPGANVLTF
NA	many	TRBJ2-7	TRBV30	TGTGCCTGGACGGGACAAAAAGAGCAGTACTTC	CAWTGQKEQYF
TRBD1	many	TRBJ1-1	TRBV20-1	TGCAGTGCTAGTCAGCCAGGGGGTCAAGCTTTCTTT	CSASQPGGQAFF
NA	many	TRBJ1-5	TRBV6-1	TGTGCCAGCAGACCCCCAGGAGGAGGCAATCAGCCCCAGCATTTT	CASRPPGGGNQPQHF
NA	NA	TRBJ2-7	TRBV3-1	TGTGCCAGCAGCCAAGATAGAGGGGGGACACTCCCATCCGAGCAGTACTTC	CASSQDRGGTLPSEQYF
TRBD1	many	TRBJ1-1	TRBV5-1	TGCGCCAGCAGCTTCGGATGGACAGGGGGCGCTAGAGCTTTCTTT	CASSFGWTGGARAFF
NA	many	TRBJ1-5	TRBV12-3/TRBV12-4	TGTGCCAGCAGCCGTGGACTGAATAGCAATCAGCCCCAGCATTTT	CASSRGLNSNQPQHF
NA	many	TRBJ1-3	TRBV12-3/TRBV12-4	TGTGCCAGCAACCCGGCCGGCAACACCATATATTTT	CASNPAGNTIYF
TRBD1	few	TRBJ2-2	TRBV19	TGTGCCAGTAGCCCGGGACAGGGAATTGGAGGGGAGCTGTTTTTT	CASSPGQGIGGELFF
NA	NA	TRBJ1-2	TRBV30	TGTGCCTGGAGCAAAGGCAGGGAAGATGGCTACACCTTC	CAWSKGREDGYTF
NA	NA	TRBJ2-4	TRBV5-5	TGTGCCAGCAGCTTGGAGGACGGACAAGTAGCCAAAAACATTCAGTACTTC	CASSLEDGQVAKNIQYF
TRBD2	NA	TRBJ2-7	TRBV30	TGTGCCTGGAGTGTAGCGGGGGGGGAGCAGTACTTC	CAWSVAGGEQYF
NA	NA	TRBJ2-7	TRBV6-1	TGTGCCAGAAAACTAGCTTACGAGCAGTACTTC	CARKLAYEQYF
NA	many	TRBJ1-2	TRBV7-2	TGTGCCAGCACTTCGGACAGCAGTCAAAACTATGGCTACACCTTC	CASTSDSSQNYGYTF
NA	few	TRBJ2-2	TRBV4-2	TGTGCCAGCAGCCGGGACGGCAGCTCGCTGGGCACCGGGGAGCTGTTTTTT	CASSRDGSSLGTGELFF
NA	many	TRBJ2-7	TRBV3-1	TGTGCCAGCAGCCAAAGTGGTCCGGCCGAGCAGTACTTC	CASSQSGPAEQYF
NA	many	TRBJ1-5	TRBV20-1	TGCAGTGCTAGAGACTCCGGGCAGGGAGCCTTCCAGCCCCAGCATTTT	CSARDSGQGAFQPQHF
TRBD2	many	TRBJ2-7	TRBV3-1	TGTGCCAGCAGCCCGGGACTAGGGTTCTACGAGCAGTACTTC	CASSPGLGFYEQYF
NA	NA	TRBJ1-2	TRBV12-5	TGTGCTAGTGCCCCCCCGTTGGGGATCTATGGCTACACCTTC	CASAPPLGIYGYTF
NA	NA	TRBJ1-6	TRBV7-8	TGTGCCAGCAGCTTAGTGTTCGGGGCCAATTCACCCCTCCACTTT	CASSLVFGANSPLHF
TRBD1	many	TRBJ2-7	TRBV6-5	TGTGCCAGCAGTTTCGGGACAGGGGGGAGCGAGCAGTACTTC	CASSFGTGGSEQYF
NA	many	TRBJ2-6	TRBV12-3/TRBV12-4	TGTGCCAGCAGTTTAAGGGGGTCTGGGGCCAACGTCCTGACTTTC	CASSLRGSGANVLTF
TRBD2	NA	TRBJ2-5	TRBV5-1	TGCGCCAGCAGCTTTAGGGTAGCGGGGCAAGAGACTCAGTACTTC	CASSFRVAGQETQYF
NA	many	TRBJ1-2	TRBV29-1	TGCAGCGTTGGGGACAACTATGGCTACACCTTC	CSVGDNYGYTF
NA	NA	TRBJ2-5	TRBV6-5	TGTGCCAGCAGTTGGGGAGGTCAAGAGACCCAGTACTTC	CASSWGGQETQYF
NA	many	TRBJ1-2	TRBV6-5	TGTGCCAGCAGTTACGGTGGCAGGGAAGTCTATGGCTACACCTTC	CASSYGGREVYGYTF
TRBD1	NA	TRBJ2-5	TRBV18	TGTGCCAGCCGGCGGGGACAGGGTGAAGAGACCCAGTACTTC	CASRRGQGEETQYF
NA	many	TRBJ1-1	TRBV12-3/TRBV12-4	TGTGCCAGCCTCACTAGGGCTCGTATTGAAGCTTTCTTT	CASLTRARIEAFF
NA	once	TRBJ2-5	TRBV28	TGTGCCAGCAGTTTACCCGACAGCACAGGGGAGACCCAGTACTTC	CASSLPDSTGETQYF
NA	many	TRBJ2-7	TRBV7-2	TGTGCCAGCAGCCCCTCATATTACGAGCAGTACTTC	CASSPSYYEQYF
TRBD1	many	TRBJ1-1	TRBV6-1	TGTGCCGGCACGGCGGGACAGGGCGCGGATAAAGCTTTCTTT	CAGTAGQGADKAFF
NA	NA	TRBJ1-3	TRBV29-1	TGCAGCGGACGGAATGGAAACACCATATATTTT	CSGRNGNTIYF
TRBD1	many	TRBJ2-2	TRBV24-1	TGTGCCACCAGTGATCGGACAGGCCTTGAGCTGTTTTTT	CATSDRTGLELFF
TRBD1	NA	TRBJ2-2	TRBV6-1	TGTGCCAGCAGACCCGGACAGGTCACCGGGGAGCTGTTTTTT	CASRPGQVTGELFF